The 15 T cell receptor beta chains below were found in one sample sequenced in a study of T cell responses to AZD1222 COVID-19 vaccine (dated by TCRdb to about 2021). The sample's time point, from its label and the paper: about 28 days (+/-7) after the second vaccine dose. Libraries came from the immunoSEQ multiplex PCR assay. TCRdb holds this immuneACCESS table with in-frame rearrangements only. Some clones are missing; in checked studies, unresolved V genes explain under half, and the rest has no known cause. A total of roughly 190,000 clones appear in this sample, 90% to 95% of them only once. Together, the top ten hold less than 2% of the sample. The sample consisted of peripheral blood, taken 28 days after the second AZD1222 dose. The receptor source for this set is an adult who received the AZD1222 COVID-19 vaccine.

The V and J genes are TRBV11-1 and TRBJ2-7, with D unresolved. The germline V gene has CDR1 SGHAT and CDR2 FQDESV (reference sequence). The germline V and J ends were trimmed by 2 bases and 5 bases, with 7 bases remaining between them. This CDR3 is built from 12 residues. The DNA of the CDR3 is TGTGCCAGCAGCTTAATTGGCAACGAGCAGTACTTC. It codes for CASSLIGNEQYF.

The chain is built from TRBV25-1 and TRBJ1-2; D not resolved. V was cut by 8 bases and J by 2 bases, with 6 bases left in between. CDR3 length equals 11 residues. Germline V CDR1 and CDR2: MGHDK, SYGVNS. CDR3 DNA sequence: TGTGCCAGCCGGGGAAACTATGGCTACACCTTC. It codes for CASRGNYGYTF.

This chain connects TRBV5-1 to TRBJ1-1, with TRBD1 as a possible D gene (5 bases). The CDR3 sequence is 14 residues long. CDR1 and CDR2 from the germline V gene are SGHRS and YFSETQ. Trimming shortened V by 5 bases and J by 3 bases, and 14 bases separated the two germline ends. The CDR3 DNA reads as TGCGCCAGCAGTCCGGGGCAGGCGGACACTGAAGCTTTCTTT. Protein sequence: CASSPGQADTEAFF.

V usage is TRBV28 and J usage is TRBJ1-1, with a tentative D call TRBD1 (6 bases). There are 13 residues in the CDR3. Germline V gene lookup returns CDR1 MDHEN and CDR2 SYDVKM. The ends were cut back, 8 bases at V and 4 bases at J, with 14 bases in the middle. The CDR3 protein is CASWAPRGTEAFF. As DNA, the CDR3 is TGTGCCAGCTGGGCTCCCAGGGGCACTGAAGCTTTCTTT.

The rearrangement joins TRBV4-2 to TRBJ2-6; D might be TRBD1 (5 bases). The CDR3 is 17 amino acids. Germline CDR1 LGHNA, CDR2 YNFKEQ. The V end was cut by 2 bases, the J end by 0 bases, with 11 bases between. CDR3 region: CASSQQTASSGANVLTF. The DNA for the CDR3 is TGTGCCAGCAGCCAACAGACAGCCTCCTCTGGGGCCAACGTCCTGACTTTC.

CDR3 region: CASSLVQGSGYGYTF. The CDR3 region has the DNA TGTGCCAGCAGCTTGGTCCAGGGGAGTGGCTATGGCTACACCTTC. This chain uses TRBV5-5 with TRBJ1-2, with D possibly matching TRBD1 (6 bases). V was shortened by 0 bases and J by 4 bases, with 13 bases between the two germline ends. This CDR3 is 15 amino acids long. Per the germline V gene, CDR1 is SGHKS and CDR2 is YYEKEE (reference sequence).

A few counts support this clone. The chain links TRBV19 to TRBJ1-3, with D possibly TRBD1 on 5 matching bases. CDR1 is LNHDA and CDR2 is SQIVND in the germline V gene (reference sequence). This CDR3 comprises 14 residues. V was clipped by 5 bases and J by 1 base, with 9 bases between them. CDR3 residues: CASSPGTSGNTIYF. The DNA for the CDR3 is TGTGCCAGTAGTCCCGGGACGTCTGGAAACACCATATATTTT.

CDR3 DNA sequence: TGCAGCGTTGGGGCAGTTTATGGCTACACCTTC. This sequence encodes CSVGAVYGYTF. The chain recombines TRBV29-1 with TRBJ1-2; D is undetermined. The V end lost 4 bases, the J end lost 5 bases, and 8 bases lay between the germline ends. Germline V CDR1 and CDR2: SQVTM, ANQGSEA. The CDR3 covers 11 residues.

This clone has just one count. DNA for the CDR3: TGTGCCAGCTCACCGGGACTAAGGAGAGAGACCCAGTACTTC. This encodes CASSPGLRRETQYF. This chain connects TRBV18 to TRBJ2-5, with 7 bases aligning to TRBD2. Per germline, CDR1 KGHSH and CDR2 LQKENI. The CDR3 runs to 14 residues. V lost 3 bases, J lost 4 bases, and 5 bases stayed unmatched.

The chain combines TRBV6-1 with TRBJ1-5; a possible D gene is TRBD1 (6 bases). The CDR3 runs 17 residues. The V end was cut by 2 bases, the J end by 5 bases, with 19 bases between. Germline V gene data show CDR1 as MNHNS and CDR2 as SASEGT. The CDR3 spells CASSEYRSRGRDQPQHF. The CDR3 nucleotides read TGTGCCAGCAGTGAATATCGATCCAGGGGAAGGGATCAGCCCCAGCATTTT.

The CDR3 DNA follows: TGTGCCAGCAGACCGGGGGCCTACAATGAGCAGTTCTTC. It yields the protein CASRPGAYNEQFF. The chain employs TRBV6-5 and TRBJ2-1, with a tentative D call TRBD2 (6 bases). CDR1 MNHEY and CDR2 SVGAGI come from the germline V gene. V was clipped by 6 bases and J by 2 bases, with 8 bases between them. The length of the CDR3 is 13 residues.

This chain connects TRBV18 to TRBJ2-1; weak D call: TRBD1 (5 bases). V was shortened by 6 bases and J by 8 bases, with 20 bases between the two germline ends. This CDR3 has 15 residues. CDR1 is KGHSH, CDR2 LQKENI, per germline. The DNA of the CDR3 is TGTGCCAGCTCCAAGCCGCCAGGGATTTTCGATGAGCAGTTCTTC. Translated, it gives CASSKPPGIFDEQFF.

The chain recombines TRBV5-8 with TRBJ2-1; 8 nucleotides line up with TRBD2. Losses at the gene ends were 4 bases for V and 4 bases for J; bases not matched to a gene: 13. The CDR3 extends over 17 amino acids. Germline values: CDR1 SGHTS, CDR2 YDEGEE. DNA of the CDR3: TGTGCCAGCAGCCCGGGAAGGGTGGCTAGCGGGTACAATGAGCAGTTCTTC. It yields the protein CASSPGRVASGYNEQFF. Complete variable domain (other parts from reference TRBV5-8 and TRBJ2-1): EAGVTQSPTHLIKTRGQQATLRCSPISGHTSVYWYQQALGLGLQFLLWYDEGEERNRGNFPPRFSGRQFPNYSSELNVNALELEDSALYLCASSPGRVASGYNEQFFGPGTRLTVL.

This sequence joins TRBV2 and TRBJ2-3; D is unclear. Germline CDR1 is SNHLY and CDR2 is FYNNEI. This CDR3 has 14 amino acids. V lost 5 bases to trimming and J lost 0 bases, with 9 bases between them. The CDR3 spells CASSPHASTDTQYF. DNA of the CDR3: TGTGCCAGCAGTCCTCATGCCAGCACAGATACGCAGTATTTT. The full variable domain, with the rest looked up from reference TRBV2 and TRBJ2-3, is EPEVTQTPSHQVTQMGQEVILRCVPISNHLYFYWYRQILGQKVEFLVSFYNNEISEKSEIFDDQFSVERPDGSNFTLKIRSTKLEDSAMYFCASSPHASTDTQYFGPGTRLTVL.

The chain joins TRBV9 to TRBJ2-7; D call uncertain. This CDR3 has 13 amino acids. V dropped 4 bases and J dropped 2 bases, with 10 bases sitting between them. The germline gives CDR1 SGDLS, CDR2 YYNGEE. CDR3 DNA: TGTGCCAGCAGCCCCCGGTGGGCCTACGAGCAGTACTTC. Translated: CASSPRWAYEQYF.